This T cell receptor beta chain stems from a study of blood T cells in healthy people across ages. The V gene end was trimmed by 6 bases and the J gene end by 0 bases; junction bases not matched to a gene: 9. The CDR3 totals 17 residues. Primers used in a second PCR of roughly 6 to 11 cycles were a sample-barcoded 5' primer and a J-beta primer mix. Each CDR3 protein gets one entry after TCRdb re-called the 5' RACE reads with MiXCR. The table shows approximately 780,000 distinct CDR3 sequences, with about a quarter occurring only once. This sample also belongs to another study, concerning T cells of mothers and their children.

Source material: blood. V is TRBV12-3 or TRBV12-4 and J is TRBJ2-1; 9 bases agree with TRBD2. The sequence was obtained from a boy aged 5 to 17 in good health. CDR3 loop: CASRPFSSGGSYNEQFF. The CDR3 DNA follows: TGTGCCAGCAGGCCTTTTAGTAGCGGGGGCTCCTACAATGAGCAGTTCTTC.